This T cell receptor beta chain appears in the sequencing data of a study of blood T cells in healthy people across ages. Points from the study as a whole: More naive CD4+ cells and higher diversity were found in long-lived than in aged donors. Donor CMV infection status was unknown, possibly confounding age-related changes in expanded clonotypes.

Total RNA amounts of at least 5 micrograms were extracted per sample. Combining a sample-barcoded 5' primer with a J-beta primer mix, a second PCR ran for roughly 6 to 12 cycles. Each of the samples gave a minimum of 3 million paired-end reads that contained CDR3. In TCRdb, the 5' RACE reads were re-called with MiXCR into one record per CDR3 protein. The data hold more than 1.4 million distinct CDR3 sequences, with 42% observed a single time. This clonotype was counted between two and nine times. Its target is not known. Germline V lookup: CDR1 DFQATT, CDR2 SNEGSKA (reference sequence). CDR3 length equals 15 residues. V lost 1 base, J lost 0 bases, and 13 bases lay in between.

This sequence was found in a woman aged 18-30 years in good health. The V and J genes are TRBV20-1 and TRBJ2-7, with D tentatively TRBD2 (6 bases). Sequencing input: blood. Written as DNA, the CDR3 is TGCAGTGCTAGAGCCTCTAGCGACCGCTCCTACGAGCAGTACTTC. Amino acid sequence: CSARASSDRSYEQYF.